This entry is about one T cell receptor beta chain. V was clipped by 2 bases and J by 4 bases, with 15 bases between them. This CDR3 spans 17 amino acids. Germline CDR1 SGHVS, CDR2 FQNEAQ. The repertoire was sequenced with immunoSEQ multiplex PCR; TCRdb's copy has only in-frame clones and lacks some. Counted here are some 630,000 clones, about two thirds occurring once; the ten biggest clones make up about 2%. The data stem from a study of shared clonotypes between healthy human individuals. The source of this sequence is a woman younger than 45 in good health. Material: memory CD4+ T cells sorted from blood. Subset here: CD45RA-negative fraction. The genes are TRBV7-8 and TRBJ2-6; the D is unclear. The CDR3 DNA reads as TGTGCCAGCAGCTTATGGGGTCATCAATCCGGGGCCAACGTCCTGACTTTC. Amino acid sequence: CASSLWGHQSGANVLTF.